The clone carrying this T cell receptor (beta chain) showed up many times. Its antigen remains unknown. The data stem from a study of T-cell memory formation after mild COVID-19. Trimming took 3 bases from V and 9 from J, leaving 12 bases between them. This CDR3 comprises 13 residues. The germline V gene encodes CDR1 LGHNA and CDR2 YSLEER. Broader study findings: In pre-infection memory, a portion of responding clones appeared, which suggested that cross-reactive memory joined. Clones shrinking between day 15 and 85 showed a balanced CD4/CD8 split, and those that grew later tilted toward CD4+.

TCR alpha and TCR beta cDNA libraries carrying sample barcodes and UMIs were produced by 5'RACE using constant-segment primers. In TCRdb, the 5' RACE reads were re-called with MiXCR into one record per CDR3 protein. The sample yields about 350,000 distinct CDR3 sequences, roughly 15% seen once. Sequenced input: PBMCs or a T cell subset sorted from them (not recorded which). The rearrangement uses TRBV4-3 and TRBJ2-1; D perhaps matches TRBD1 (6 bases). This TCR was recovered from a man aged 18-30 years who had mild COVID-19 (a few samples of this study predate the infection). Cell type and time point are not known. CDR3 amino acids: CASSHWGQVEQFF. The CDR3 DNA sequence: TGCGCCAGCAGCCACTGGGGGCAGGTTGAGCAGTTCTTC.